This T cell receptor (beta chain) was captured in a study of cytomegalovirus exposure and HLA in healthy donors. Amplification used 60 Vbeta primers and 13 Jbeta primers. Data came from immunoSEQ multiplex PCR; TCRdb stores just in-frame clones and leaves some out. The data show approximately 290,000 clones, over 70% seen once. Germline values: CDR1 MNHNS, CDR2 SASEGT. V lost 5 bases and J 10 bases, leaving 15 bases between the germline ends. There are 14 residues in the CDR3. This clone showed up just once. Its antigen is not identified. At the DNA level, this CDR3 is encoded by other sequences in the same sample as well. Study-wide results and limits: Some V segments, including TRBV6-2 and TRBV6-3, were excluded as indistinguishable.

This chain joins TRBV6-1 and TRBJ1-6; perhaps TRBD1 as D (6 bases). The clonotype comes from a girl aged 2 to 10 in good health and CMV-seronegative. The sample was PBMCs. CDR3 sequence (DNA): TGTGCCAGCAGTTCGGGGGGCAGGGACTCACCCCTCCACTTT. This sequence encodes CASSSGGRDSPLHF.